This T cell receptor beta chain was obtained from a study of a mutant IDH1 vaccine in newly diagnosed glioma. Study-level background: Vaccination began 4-6 weeks post radiotherapy alone, or with temozolomide cycles. Of the patients given treatment, around 60% were male and approximately 38% were female, and a mean age of around 38 years was recorded. Most patients had radiochemotherapy with temozolomide before enrollment; others had one alone. The study's findings and limits: Pseudoprogression appears to have had no connection to changes in top peripheral T cell clonotypes.

This clone was seen only a few times. No antigen is known for it. This table comes from immunoSEQ multiplex PCR, and its TCRdb copy is limited to in-frame clones, with some not included. The sample consists of 40,000 to 60,000 clones, around 78% of them appearing once. The CDR3 runs to 12 residues. Trimming removed 0 bases at V and 7 bases at J, with 7 bases between. Per the germline V gene, CDR1 is SGHDT and CDR2 is YYEEEE. Time point of the sample: week 5, during vaccination. The content of each vaccine dose was 300 ug of mutant IDH1 20-mer peptide, and topical imiquimod accompanied it. The TCR was taken from a woman in her thirties or forties with glioma. V usage is TRBV5-6 and J usage is TRBJ1-1; D not resolved. Sample: PBMCs, taken from a glioma patient whose treatment included an IDH1 peptide vaccine. CDR3 residues: CASSLEGGEAFF. The CDR3 region has the DNA TGTGCCAGCAGCTTGGAGGGCGGTGAAGCTTTCTTT.